Shown below are 23 T cell receptor beta chains from a single sample sequenced in a study of blood T cell repertoires in COVID-19. The protocol was immunoSEQ multiplex PCR, while the TCRdb copy is restricted to in-frame clones and leaves out a portion. This table holds approximately 49,000 clones, roughly 70% found once. The sample was peripheral blood. The receptors come from a woman aged 70-85 years with acute or convalescent COVID-19.

Within the sample, this clone is medium-sized (0.01 to 0.1%). The chain carries TRBV12-3 or TRBV12-4 and TRBJ1-2; D is ambiguous. V was cut by 10 bases and J by 2 bases, with 11 bases left in between. This CDR3 is built from 12 residues. CDR3 protein: CATSGRNYGYTF. Here the CDR3 DNA reads TGTGCCACCTCAGGCAGGAACTATGGCTACACCTTC.

This clone appeared a few times. The sample has other DNA sequences that encode this CDR3 too. DNA of the CDR3: TGTGCCAGCAGCGCACAGGGTGGTCAAGAGACCCAGTACTTC. Translation gives CASSAQGGQETQYF. This chain uses TRBV11-3 with TRBJ2-5, with D perhaps TRBD1 (6 bases). The germline V gene has CDR1 SGHNT and CDR2 YENEEA. The CDR3 loop spans 14 amino acids. The germline V and J ends were trimmed by 5 bases and 2 bases, with 12 bases remaining between them.

This rearrangement joins TRBV27 to TRBJ1-5; D remains unclear. This CDR3 has 14 residues. CDR1 is MNHEY, CDR2 SMNVEV, per germline (reference sequence). Trimming removed 5 bases at V and 2 bases at J, with 10 bases between. The CDR3 loop reads CASSPLVGNQPQHF. The CDR3 bases are TGTGCCAGCAGTCCCCTAGTTGGCAATCAGCCCCAGCATTTT.

The rearrangement links TRBV7-9 to TRBJ2-1; D is possibly TRBD2 (6 bases). The CDR3 length is 12 residues. Germline loops: CDR1 SEHNR, CDR2 FQNEAQ (reference sequence). V gave up 1 base and J gave up 9 bases, with 7 bases separating them. This CDR3 is CASSLEGLEQFF. The DNA of the CDR3 is TGTGCCAGCAGCTTAGAGGGACTTGAGCAGTTCTTC. The full variable domain, with the rest looked up from reference TRBV7-9 and TRBJ2-1, is DTGVSQNPRHKITKRGQNVTFRCDPISEHNRLYWYRQTLGQGPEFLTYFQNEAQLEKSRLLSDRFSAERPKGSFSTLEIQRTEQGDSAMYLCASSLEGLEQFFGPGTRLTVL.

The V call is TRBV9, the J call TRBJ2-7; 11 bases are a match to TRBD2. CDR1 is SGDLS, CDR2 YYNGEE, per germline. V lost 7 bases to trimming and J lost 1 base; unmatched junction nucleotides: 4. CDR3 length: 14 amino acids. The CDR3 DNA reads as TGTGCCAGCTCCCGACTAGCGGGGTCCTACGAGCAGTACTTC. Translated: CASSRLAGSYEQYF.

This clone showed up many times. The gene calls are TRBV28 and TRBJ2-3; possible D gene TRBD2, 5 bases. CDR1 is MDHEN and CDR2 is SYDVKM in the germline V gene. The CDR3 extends over 14 amino acids. Trimming removed 4 bases at V and 2 bases at J, with 10 bases between. The CDR3, as DNA: TGTGCCAGCAGTTGGAGCCGGGACACAGATACGCAGTATTTT. The encoded protein is CASSWSRDTDTQYF.

The V and J genes are TRBV10-3 and TRBJ1-2; possible D gene TRBD1, 6 bases. Germline lookup yields CDR1 ENHRY and CDR2 SYGVKD. The CDR3 has 12 amino acids. V was trimmed by 5 bases and J by 2 bases, leaving 6 bases between them. The CDR3 nucleotides read TGTGCCATCAGTACAGGGAACTATGGCTACACCTTC. This codes for CAISTGNYGYTF.

The chain joins TRBV7-9 to TRBJ2-7; D unclear. This CDR3 region has 15 residues. Germline CDR1 and CDR2: SEHNR and FQNEAQ (reference sequence). V lost 1 base and J 0 bases, leaving 10 bases between the germline ends. DNA of the CDR3: TGTGCCAGCAGCTTAGGTGACAATCCCTCCTACGAGCAGTACTTC. Translation: CASSLGDNPSYEQYF.

The V and J genes are TRBV9 and TRBJ2-3; 10 bases match TRBD2. The germline V gene encodes CDR1 SGDLS and CDR2 YYNGEE. The V gene end was trimmed by 0 bases and the J gene end by 1 base; junction bases not matched to a gene: 5. The CDR3 has 17 residues. Here the CDR3 DNA reads TGTGCCAGCAGCGTAGCCCCCCTAGCGGGGGGCACAGATACGCAGTATTTT. Translating gives CASSVAPLAGGTDTQYF. The variable domain in full, with the rest retrieved from reference TRBV9 and TRBJ2-3, is DSGVTQTPKHLITATGQRVTLRCSPRSGDLSVYWYQQSLDQGLQFLIQYYNGEERAKGNILERFSAQQFPDLHSELNLSSLELGDSALYFCASSVAPLAGGTDTQYFGPGTRLTVL.

V usage is TRBV24-1 and J usage is TRBJ2-2; D perhaps matches TRBD1 (6 bases). Trimming cost V 3 bases and J 2 bases, with 9 bases left between them. The CDR3 totals 15 residues. Germline V CDR1 and CDR2: KGHDR, SFDVKD. CDR3 DNA: TGTGCCACCAGTGATCGGACAGTAAACACCGGGGAGCTGTTTTTT. Its translation is CATSDRTVNTGELFF.

The chain links TRBV6-5 to TRBJ2-7, with D perhaps TRBD1 (5 bases). Germline CDR1 and CDR2: MNHEY and SVGAGI. Trimming left V 2 bases short and J 4 bases short, with 9 bases between. The CDR3 extends over 13 amino acids. The CDR3 region has the DNA TGTGCCAGCAGTTACCCTCCAGGGTACGAGCAGTACTTC. Translation: CASSYPPGYEQYF.

The chain employs TRBV7-9 and TRBJ2-3; 9 positions match TRBD2. This CDR3 contains 16 residues. The junction had 2 bases not matched to a gene; V was cut back by 1 base and J by 0 bases. Germline lookup yields CDR1 SEHNR and CDR2 FQNEAQ (reference sequence). CDR3 in amino acids: CASSLGRGGSTDTQYF. The CDR3 region has the DNA TGTGCCAGCAGCTTAGGGCGGGGGGGTAGCACAGATACGCAGTATTTT.

V is TRBV7-8 and J is TRBJ2-1; the match to TRBD2 covers 14 bases. The CDR3 consists of 15 residues. J lost 9 bases, V lost 4 bases, and 5 bases had no gene match. Germline-derived CDR1 and CDR2 are SGHVS and FQNEAQ. The CDR3 nucleotides are TGTGCCAGCAGCTCGGGACTAGCGGGAGCAGGTGAGCAGTTCTTC. Its translation: CASSSGLAGAGEQFF.

The genes are TRBV5-1 and TRBJ1-1; the match to TRBD1 covers 7 bases. CDR3 size: 16 residues. Germline-derived CDR1 and CDR2 are SGHRS and YFSETQ. V was clipped by 5 bases and J by 0 bases; unmatched bases: 10. DNA for the CDR3: TGCGCCAGCAGAACGGGGCTAGGGGGCCTGAACACTGAAGCTTTCTTT. Amino acid sequence: CASRTGLGGLNTEAFF.

V usage is TRBV3-1 (or the pseudogene TRBV3-2) and J usage is TRBJ2-2; 10 nucleotides match TRBD1. Germline V lookup: CDR1 LGHDT, CDR2 YNNKEL (reference sequence). The V segment lost 0 bases and the J segment 6 bases; nucleotides outside the gene matches: 7. The CDR3 runs to 17 residues. Written as DNA, the CDR3 is TGTGCCAGCAGCCAAGATCTCGTAGGACAGGGGGCCGGGGAGCTGTTTTTT. Amino acids: CASSQDLVGQGAGELFF.

This sequence joins TRBV4-1 and TRBJ2-3; 8 positions match TRBD2. Germline V gives CDR1 MGHRA, CDR2 YSYEKL. The ends lost 1 base at V and 5 bases at J; junction bases unmatched: 11. The CDR3 consists of 17 residues. The CDR3 is CASSQGRAGGPQDTQYF. Here the CDR3 DNA reads TGCGCCAGCAGCCAAGGAAGGGCGGGAGGCCCCCAAGATACGCAGTATTTT.

The chain employs TRBV24-1 and TRBJ2-1; 7 positions match TRBD1. CDR1 and CDR2 from the germline V gene are KGHDR and SFDVKD. V trimming: 3 bases; J trimming: 6 bases; junction bases outside the gene matches: 13. The CDR3 is made up of 17 amino acids. The CDR3 nucleotides read TGTGCCACCAGTGATATGACCGGGACAGAATACGGCAATGAGCAGTTCTTC. The encoded protein is CATSDMTGTEYGNEQFF.

This rearrangement joins TRBV18 to TRBJ2-2; tentatively, D is TRBD1 (7 bases). The germline V gene encodes CDR1 KGHSH and CDR2 LQKENI. V dropped 6 bases and J dropped 6 bases, with 20 bases sitting between them. This CDR3 has 16 amino acids. The CDR3, as DNA: TGTGCCAGCTCGGAGGGGACAGAGAGTGTGGCCGGGGAGCTGTTTTTT. Protein sequence: CASSEGTESVAGELFF.

The table lists this clone with a few counts. The V call is TRBV29-1, the J call TRBJ1-3, with no clear D. Looked up from germline, CDR1 is SQVTM and CDR2 is ANQGSEA. This CDR3 is built from 11 residues. V was pared by 4 bases and J by 1 base, with 2 bases between. The CDR3 sequence is CSVASGNTIYF. In nucleotides, the CDR3 is TGCAGCGTTGCATCTGGAAACACCATATATTTT.

The genes are TRBV27 and TRBJ1-2; 10 positions agree with TRBD1. Per the germline V gene, CDR1 is MNHEY and CDR2 is SMNVEV (reference sequence). This CDR3 is 16 amino acids long. Losses at the gene ends were 6 bases for V and 4 bases for J; bases not matched to a gene: 11. The CDR3 sequence: CASSRGTGALIYGYTF. The DNA of the CDR3 is TGTGCCAGCAGCCGCGGGACAGGGGCCCTAATCTATGGCTACACCTTC.

This clone was counted a few times. The V and J genes are TRBV6-5 and TRBJ1-5, with D possibly TRBD1 on 5 matching bases. Per the germline V gene, CDR1 is MNHEY and CDR2 is SVGAGI. There are 15 residues in the CDR3. The V end was cut by 5 bases, the J end by 5 bases, with 16 bases between. The CDR3 loop is CASSPLGGTYQPQHF. In DNA, the CDR3 is TGTGCCAGCAGTCCCTTGGGGGGGACTTATCAGCCCCAGCATTTT.

This clone was recorded once. This sequence joins TRBV28 and TRBJ2-7, with 8 bases that match TRBD1. V dropped 6 bases and J dropped 6; count of bases not matched to a gene: 13. Germline values: CDR1 MDHEN, CDR2 SYDVKM. This CDR3 is built from 15 residues. Written as DNA, the CDR3 is TGTGCCAGCAGAACTCCGGGACAGGACTCGGGCGAGCAGTACTTC. It is translated as CASRTPGQDSGEQYF.

The V and J genes are TRBV28 and TRBJ2-5; D might be TRBD1 (6 bases). The V end lost 5 bases, the J end lost 2 bases, and 21 bases lay between the germline ends. This CDR3 spans 17 amino acids. Looked up from germline, CDR1 is MDHEN and CDR2 is SYDVKM. CDR3 DNA sequence: TGTGCCAGCAGTCCTAACCCCAGGACAGCAAATCAAGAGACCCAGTACTTC. Protein sequence: CASSPNPRTANQETQYF. Supplemented by reference TRBV28 and TRBJ2-5, the full variable domain reads DVKVTQSSRYLVKRTGEKVFLECVQDMDHENMFWYRQDPGLGLRLIYFSYDVKMKEKGDIPEGYSVSREKKERFSLILESASTNQTSMYLCASSPNPRTANQETQYFGPGTRLLVL.